The clone carrying this T cell receptor beta chain has more than one count but fewer than ten. Trimming removed 10 bases from V and 7 bases from J; junction bases left unmatched: 10. The CDR3 is made up of 13 amino acids. Germline lookup yields CDR1 LNHDA and CDR2 SQIVND (reference sequence). The study recruited people aged 18 to 89 years across roughly 23 US areas. Researchers sorted participants into cohorts using their self-reported clinical history. What the recovered Cohort 3 donors had was two negative PCRs, clearance, or symptom resolution. This sample was taken from a study of blood T cell repertoires in COVID-19. Repertoires were generated with immunoSEQ multiplex PCR, while TCRdb's copy carries only in-frame clones and drops some. The sample lists approximately 260,000 clones; about four fifths were seen once.

This TCR was recovered from a man over 45 who had recovered from COVID-19. Sequencing was performed on PBMCs or T cells enriched from blood (not recorded which). The rearrangement uses TRBV19 and TRBJ1-5, with 7 positions matching TRBD1. DNA for the CDR3: TGTGCCACTACGACAGGGTCTGAGCAGCCCCAGCATTTT. It is translated as CATTTGSEQPQHF. Complete variable domain (other parts from reference TRBV19 and TRBJ1-5): DGGITQSPKYLFRKEGQNVTLSCEQNLNHDAMYWYRQDPGQGLRLIYYSQIVNDFQKGDIAEGYSVSREKKESFPLTVTSAQKNPTAFYLCATTTGSEQPQHFGDGTRLSIL.